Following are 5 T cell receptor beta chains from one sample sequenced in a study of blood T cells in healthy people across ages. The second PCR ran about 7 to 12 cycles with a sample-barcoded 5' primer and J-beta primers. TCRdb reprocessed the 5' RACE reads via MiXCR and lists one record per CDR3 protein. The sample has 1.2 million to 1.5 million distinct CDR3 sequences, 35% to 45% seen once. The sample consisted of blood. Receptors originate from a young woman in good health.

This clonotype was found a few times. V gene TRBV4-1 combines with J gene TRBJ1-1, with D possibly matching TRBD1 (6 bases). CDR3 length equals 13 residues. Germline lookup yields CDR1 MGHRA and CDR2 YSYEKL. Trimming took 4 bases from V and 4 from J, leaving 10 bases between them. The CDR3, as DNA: TGCGCCAGCAGCCCCCAGGGGCTCACTGAAGCTTTCTTT. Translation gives CASSPQGLTEAFF.

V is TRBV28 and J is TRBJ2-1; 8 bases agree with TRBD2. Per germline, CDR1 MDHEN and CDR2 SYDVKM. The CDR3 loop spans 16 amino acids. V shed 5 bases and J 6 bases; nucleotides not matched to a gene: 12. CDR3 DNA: TGTGCCAGCAGTCTCACTAGCGGCATATCGTCCAATGAGCAGTTCTTC. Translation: CASSLTSGISSNEQFF. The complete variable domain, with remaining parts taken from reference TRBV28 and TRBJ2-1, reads DVKVTQSSRYLVKRTGEKVFLECVQDMDHENMFWYRQDPGLGLRLIYFSYDVKMKEKGDIPEGYSVSREKKERFSLILESASTNQTSMYLCASSLTSGISSNEQFFGPGTRLTVL.

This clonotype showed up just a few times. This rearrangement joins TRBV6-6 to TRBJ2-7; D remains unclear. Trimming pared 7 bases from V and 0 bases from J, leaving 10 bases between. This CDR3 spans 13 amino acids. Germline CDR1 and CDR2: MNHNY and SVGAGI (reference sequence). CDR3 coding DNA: TGTGCCAGCAAGCAAGGAAGCTCCTACGAGCAGTACTTC. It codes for CASKQGSSYEQYF.

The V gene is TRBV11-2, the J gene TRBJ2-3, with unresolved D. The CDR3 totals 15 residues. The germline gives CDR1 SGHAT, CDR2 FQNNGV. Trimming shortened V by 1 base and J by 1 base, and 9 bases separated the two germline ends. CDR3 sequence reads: CASSLAARGTDTQYF. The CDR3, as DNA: TGTGCCAGCAGCTTAGCCGCCCGGGGCACAGATACGCAGTATTTT.

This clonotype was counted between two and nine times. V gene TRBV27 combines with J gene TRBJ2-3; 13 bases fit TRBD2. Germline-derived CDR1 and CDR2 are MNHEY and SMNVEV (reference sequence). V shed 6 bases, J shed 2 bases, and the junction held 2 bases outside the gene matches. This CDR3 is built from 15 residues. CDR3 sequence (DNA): TGTGCCAGCAGGACTAGCGGGGGGTACACAGATACGCAGTATTTT. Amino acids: CASRTSGGYTDTQYF.